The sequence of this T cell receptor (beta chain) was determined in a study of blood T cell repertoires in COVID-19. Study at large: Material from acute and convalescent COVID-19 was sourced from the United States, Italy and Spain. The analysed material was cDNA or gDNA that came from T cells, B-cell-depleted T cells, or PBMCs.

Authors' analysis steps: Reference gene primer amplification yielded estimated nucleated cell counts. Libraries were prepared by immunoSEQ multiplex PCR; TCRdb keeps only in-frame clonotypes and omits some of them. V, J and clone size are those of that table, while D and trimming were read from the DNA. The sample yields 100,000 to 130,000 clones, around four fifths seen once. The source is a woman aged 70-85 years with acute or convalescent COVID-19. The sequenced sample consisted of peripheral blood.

CDR3 bases: TGTGCCAGCAGCTTGCAAGCTCGCCTGGCCAAAAACATTCAGTACTTC. It is translated as CASSLQARLAKNIQYF. V gene TRBV5-6 combines with J gene TRBJ2-4, with no clear D. The V gene's germline CDR1 is SGHDT and CDR2 YYEEEE. The CDR3 extends over 16 amino acids. Deletions cut 1 base from V and 1 base from J, with 12 bases between. The full variable domain, with the rest looked up from reference TRBV5-6 and TRBJ2-4, is DAGVTQSPTHLIKTRGQQVTLRCSPKSGHDTVSWYQQALGQGPQFIFQYYEEEERQRGNFPDRFSGHQFPNYSSELNVNALLLGDSALYLCASSLQARLAKNIQYFGAGTRLSVL.